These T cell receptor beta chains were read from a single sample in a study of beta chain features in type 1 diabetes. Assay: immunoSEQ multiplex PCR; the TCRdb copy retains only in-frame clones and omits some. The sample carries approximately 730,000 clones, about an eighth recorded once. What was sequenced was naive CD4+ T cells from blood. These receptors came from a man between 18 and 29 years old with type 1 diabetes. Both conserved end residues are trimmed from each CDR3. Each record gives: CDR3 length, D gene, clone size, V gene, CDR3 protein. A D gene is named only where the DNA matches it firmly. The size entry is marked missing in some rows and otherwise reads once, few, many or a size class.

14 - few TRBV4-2 ASSPVDQRNTDTQY
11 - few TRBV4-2 ASSQDLPYGYT
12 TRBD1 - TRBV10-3 ANETGTGPYEQY
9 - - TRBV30 AWSVGNTQY
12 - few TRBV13 ASSHAGQSYEQY
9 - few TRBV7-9 ASAPVGPQY
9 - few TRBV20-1 SARVVTEAF
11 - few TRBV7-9 ASTPGGNQPQH
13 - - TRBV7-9 ASSSDRGTNEKLF
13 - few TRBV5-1 ASSLVVTGNNEQF
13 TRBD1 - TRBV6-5 ASSYSTGNNSPLH
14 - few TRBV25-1 ASSEWSGAQNTEAF
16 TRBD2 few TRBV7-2 ASSARLAGGHGANVLT
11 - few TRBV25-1 ASRRAAAEPQH
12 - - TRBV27 ASSLSSALYGYT
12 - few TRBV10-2 ASSSQGTQETQY
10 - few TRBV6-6 AVTQGFYGYT
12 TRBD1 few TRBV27 ASSWDSYTGELF
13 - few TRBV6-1 ASSEARGVHQPQH
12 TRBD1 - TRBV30 AWSLGTDSHEQF
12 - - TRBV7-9 ASSPGGAENTIY
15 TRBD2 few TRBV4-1 ASSQGLLAGVSYEQY
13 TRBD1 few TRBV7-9 ASSYGQGMTYEQY
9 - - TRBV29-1 SVGGATEAF
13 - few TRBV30 AWSARGGPLNEQF
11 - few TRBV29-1 SVVRGAGYEQY